This T cell receptor beta chain was sequenced during a study of blood T cell repertoires in COVID-19. This CDR3 contains 13 residues. The ends were cut back, 7 bases at V and 4 bases at J, with 11 bases in the middle. Original analysis: By means of reference gene primer amplification, nucleated cell counts were estimated. Libraries were prepared by immunoSEQ multiplex PCR; TCRdb keeps only in-frame clonotypes and omits some of them. Clone size and V and J calls were adopted from that table, with D and trimming inferred from the DNA. Of over 85,000 clones listed, roughly 84% were seen once; the top ten hold 25%. This clone was seen a few times.

The sample was peripheral blood. The TCR was taken from a man aged 60-69 years with acute or convalescent COVID-19. This chain joins TRBV12-3 or TRBV12-4 and TRBJ2-1; D remains ambiguous. This chain's CDR3 is CASNLNGYNEQFF. In DNA, the CDR3 is TGTGCCAGCAATCTTAACGGGTACAATGAGCAGTTCTTC.